The next 27 T cell receptor beta chains were all read from a single sample in a study of PD-L1 blockade in urothelial cancer. TCRdb keeps only in-frame clones here, not all; method: immunoSEQ multiplex PCR. The sample yields 50,000 to 60,000 clones, under 90% seen once. The sequencing here drew on PBMCs, taken around atezolizumab (anti-PD-L1) treatment. These TCRs come from a man aged 35 to 55 with urothelial cancer.

The J gene is TRBJ2-7, the V gene TRBV4-2; a possible D gene is TRBD1 (6 bases). CDR1 LGHNA and CDR2 YNFKEQ come from the germline V gene. Deletions cut 3 bases from V and 0 bases from J, with 9 bases between. This CDR3 comprises 14 residues. CDR3 nucleotides: TGTGCCAGCAGCCAGGACAGACTCTCCTACGAGCAGTACTTC. Its protein is CASSQDRLSYEQYF.

The chain is built from TRBV28 and TRBJ2-5, with 8 nucleotides matching TRBD1. V trimming: 2 bases; J trimming: 4 bases; junction bases outside the gene matches: 6. Per the germline V gene, CDR1 is MDHEN and CDR2 is SYDVKM. The CDR3 covers 15 residues. The DNA for the CDR3 is TGTGCCAGCAGTTTACCCCGGACAGGGCGAGAGACCCAGTACTTC. Amino acid sequence: CASSLPRTGRETQYF.

The chain links TRBV30 to TRBJ1-3, with D unclear. This CDR3 contains 11 residues. V lost 4 bases, J lost 4 bases, and 5 bases lay in between. Germline V CDR1 and CDR2: GTSNPN, SVGIG (reference sequence). CDR3 coding DNA: TGTGCCTGGACAGTCGGAAACACCATATATTTT. Its translation is CAWTVGNTIYF.

J is TRBJ1-2 and V is TRBV4-1; maybe TRBD1 (6 bases). This CDR3 has 17 residues. V gave up 0 bases and J gave up 2 bases, with 16 bases separating them. Germline values: CDR1 MGHRA, CDR2 YSYEKL. The CDR3 DNA follows: TGCGCCAGCAGCCAAGATCTCACGGGGGGCGCGAACTATGGCTACACCTTC. Translating it yields CASSQDLTGGANYGYTF.

This chain connects TRBV29-1 to TRBJ2-7; the match to TRBD2 covers 8 bases. This CDR3 has 11 amino acids. Germline V gene data show CDR1 as SQVTM and CDR2 as ANQGSEA. The V segment lost 6 bases and the J segment 12 bases; nucleotides outside the gene matches: 10. CDR3 sequence: CSVSTGTSSYF. The CDR3 DNA sequence: TGCAGCGTCTCCACCGGGACTAGTTCGTACTTC.

J is TRBJ1-1 and V is TRBV5-6; 10 positions agree with TRBD1. V lost 4 bases to trimming and J lost 7 bases; unmatched junction nucleotides: 10. This CDR3 has 15 amino acids. CDR1 is SGHDT and CDR2 is YYEEEE in the germline V gene. The CDR3 protein is CASSPTGGVTDEAFF. The CDR3 region has the DNA TGTGCCAGCAGCCCGACAGGGGGCGTTACGGATGAAGCTTTCTTT.

This clone was detected only once. The J gene is TRBJ2-1, the V gene TRBV27; 9 nucleotides align to TRBD2. Germline CDR1 MNHEY, CDR2 SMNVEV (reference sequence). V shed 3 bases, J shed 6 bases, and the junction held 6 bases outside the gene matches. The CDR3 runs 15 residues. CDR3 in amino acids: CASSLGLARGNEQFF. DNA for the CDR3: TGTGCCAGCAGTTTGGGACTAGCCCGGGGCAATGAGCAGTTCTTC.

The chain carries TRBV5-1 and TRBJ2-2; perhaps TRBD2 as D (5 bases). The V gene lost 0 bases and the J gene lost 7 bases, with 7 bases spanning the gap. This CDR3 contains 13 residues. Germline-derived CDR1 and CDR2 are SGHRS and YFSETQ. This CDR3 is CASSLAGIGELFF. The CDR3 region has the DNA TGCGCCAGCAGCTTGGCCGGGATCGGGGAGCTGTTTTTT.

The CDR3 here is CASDRGSYEQYF. CDR3 bases: TGTGCCAGCGACAGGGGCTCCTACGAGCAGTACTTC. The chain combines TRBV2 with TRBJ2-7, with 8 bases fitting TRBD1. The CDR3 runs 12 residues. With V trimmed by 8 bases and J by 0 bases, 0 bases remained unmatched. The germline gives CDR1 SNHLY, CDR2 FYNNEI.

The J gene is TRBJ2-1, the V gene TRBV28, with D possibly matching TRBD1 (6 bases). From germline, CDR1 is MDHEN and CDR2 SYDVKM. Trimming removed 1 base at V and 4 bases at J, with 17 bases between. The CDR3 contains 17 residues. CDR3 nucleotide sequence: TGTGCCAGCAGTTTATATCCAACAGGGCCCCCTTACAATGAGCAGTTCTTC. This gives the protein CASSLYPTGPPYNEQFF.

This sequence joins TRBV27 and TRBJ1-5; D remains ambiguous. Germline assignment: CDR1 MNHEY and CDR2 SMNVEV (reference sequence). The CDR3 has 14 amino acids. V shed 3 bases and J shed 4 bases, with 10 bases lying between them. CDR3 residues: CASSLEGGNQPQHF. CDR3 DNA: TGTGCCAGCAGTTTGGAGGGCGGGAATCAGCCCCAGCATTTT.

The genes are TRBV18 and TRBJ2-1; TRBD2 agrees at 8 bases. The CDR3 extends over 15 amino acids. Germline trimming cut 3 bases from V and 10 bases from J; bases unmatched to any gene: 11. Germline V lookup: CDR1 KGHSH, CDR2 LQKENI. As DNA, the CDR3 is TGTGCCAGCTCACCCGGAGGACTAGCATCCGAAGAGCAGTTCTTC. Protein sequence: CASSPGGLASEEQFF.

The chain links TRBV14 to TRBJ1-2, with 8 bases lining up with TRBD1. The CDR3 runs to 14 residues. The germline CDR1 and CDR2 sequences are SGHDN and FVKESK. Trimming cost V 4 bases and J 7 bases; bases outside gene matches: 8. The CDR3, as DNA: TGTGCCAGCAGCCCGGACAGGGTGAGGGTTGGCTACACCTTC. Protein: CASSPDRVRVGYTF.

The chain is built from TRBV5-1 and TRBJ1-1, with TRBD1 matching over 7 bases. There are 16 residues in the CDR3. The ends lost 0 bases at V and 1 base at J; junction bases unmatched: 6. The germline CDR1 and CDR2 sequences are SGHRS and YFSETQ. For the CDR3, the DNA is TGCGCCAGCAGCTTGGAGGGGGCTAGAAGGAACACTGAAGCTTTCTTT. Encoded protein: CASSLEGARRNTEAFF.

CDR3 loop: CASTRRGAGGETQYF. The CDR3 DNA reads TGTGCCAGCACTAGGCGGGGGGCAGGAGGGGAGACCCAGTACTTC. The V gene is TRBV28, the J gene TRBJ2-5, with 8 bases lining up with TRBD2. Germline CDR1 is MDHEN and CDR2 is SYDVKM. CDR3 size: 15 residues. Trimming at V came to 7 bases and at J to 5 bases, leaving 12 bases not matched to a gene.

This chain links TRBV5-1 with TRBJ1-4; maybe TRBD1 (5 bases). Germline V gene sequence: CDR1 SGHRS, CDR2 YFSETQ. The length of the CDR3 is 12 residues. The germline V and J ends were trimmed by 4 bases and 11 bases, with 12 bases remaining between them. The CDR3 protein is CASSPDNLKLFF. The CDR3 region has the DNA TGCGCCAGCAGCCCGGACAATTTGAAACTGTTTTTT.

The rearrangement links TRBV27 to TRBJ2-5, with D unresolved. The CDR3 loop spans 13 amino acids. The V gene lost 6 bases and the J gene lost 1 base, with 9 bases spanning the gap. Germline V gives CDR1 MNHEY, CDR2 SMNVEV (reference sequence). CDR3 sequence: CASRRYGQETQYF. The DNA for the CDR3 is TGTGCCAGCAGGCGGTACGGCCAAGAGACCCAGTACTTC.

The V and J genes are TRBV7-2 and TRBJ2-7; TRBD1 might be the D (5 bases). The CDR3 length is 14 residues. V lost 5 bases and J lost 4, with 15 bases in between. Germline CDR1 SGHTA, CDR2 FQGNSA. CDR3 amino acids: CASSDRLERYEQYF. In DNA form, the CDR3 reads TGTGCCAGCAGCGACAGACTTGAACGGTACGAGCAGTACTTC.

This chain uses TRBV28 with TRBJ1-5; 12 bases are shared with TRBD1. The J segment lost 6 bases and the V segment lost 3 bases, leaving 15 bases of the junction unmatched. Germline values: CDR1 MDHEN, CDR2 SYDVKM. CDR3 length: 19 residues. DNA of the CDR3: TGTGCCAGCAGTTTCGATGTGGCCGGGACAGGGGGCCTAGGTCAGCCCCAGCATTTT. Its protein is CASSFDVAGTGGLGQPQHF. The full variable domain, with the rest looked up from reference TRBV28 and TRBJ1-5, is DVKVTQSSRYLVKRTGEKVFLECVQDMDHENMFWYRQDPGLGLRLIYFSYDVKMKEKGDIPEGYSVSREKKERFSLILESASTNQTSMYLCASSFDVAGTGGLGQPQHFGDGTRLSIL.

This chain joins TRBV4-1 and TRBJ2-7; 13 bases fit TRBD2. Germline-derived CDR1 and CDR2 are MGHRA and YSYEKL. The V and J ends lost 3 bases and 4 bases, in that order; junction bases with no gene match: 12. This CDR3 is built from 18 residues. The CDR3 nucleotides are TGCGCCAGCAGCCACCCTTCAGGACTAGCGGGAGAGGGATACGAGCAGTACTTC. It codes for CASSHPSGLAGEGYEQYF.

In regard to this clone: The junction departs from germline at one end; a sequencing error may be responsible. The gene calls are TRBV23-1 and TRBJ2-1; TRBD2 is a possible D gene (9 bases). TRBV23-1 is placed among ORFs of uncertain function. This CDR3 spans 22 amino acids. The DNA for the CDR3 is TGCGCCAGCAGTCGACTCGTAGGATTGACAGGGGTGCTAGCGGGATCCTTCAATGAGCAGTTCTTC. Translated: CASSRLVGLTGVLAGSFNEQFF.

CDR3 DNA sequence: TGCGCCAGCAGCTTGGTGGGACAGGGCTTCGATGGCTACACCTTC. Amino acids: CASSLVGQGFDGYTF. This sequence joins TRBV5-1 and TRBJ1-2; TRBD1 aligns across 9 bases. V shed 0 bases, J shed 6 bases, and the junction held 6 bases outside the gene matches. Germline values: CDR1 SGHRS, CDR2 YFSETQ. The CDR3 is 15 residues long.

The rearrangement uses TRBV10-3 and TRBJ2-7, with 10 bases lining up with TRBD2. Germline CDR1 and CDR2: ENHRY and SYGVKD. The CDR3 runs to 17 residues. The V and J ends lost 0 bases and 5 bases, in that order; junction bases with no gene match: 10. The CDR3 reads CAISESPPSGSLNEQYF. The CDR3 DNA follows: TGTGCCATCAGTGAGTCCCCGCCTAGCGGGAGTTTAAACGAGCAGTACTTC.

The chain employs TRBV11-2 and TRBJ2-7; 11 positions match TRBD2. The CDR3 has 16 amino acids. Trimming cost V 10 bases and J 3 bases; bases outside gene matches: 14. Germline CDR1 SGHAT, CDR2 FQNNGV. DNA for the CDR3: TGTGCCATCAAAGGGACTAGCGGAGTTGGGGGCTACGAGCAGTACTTC. Its protein product is CAIKGTSGVGGYEQYF.

This clone turned up a few times. This chain connects TRBV4-2 to TRBJ1-5; 7 bases are a match to TRBD1. This CDR3 has 17 residues. Trimming cost V 3 bases and J 4 bases; bases outside gene matches: 12. Germline CDR1 LGHNA, CDR2 YNFKEQ. CDR3: CASSHVFSGQLNQPQHF. As DNA, the CDR3 is TGTGCCAGCAGCCACGTCTTCTCGGGACAGTTAAATCAGCCCCAGCATTTT.

The V and J genes are TRBV6-4 and TRBJ1-1; 9 bases are a match to TRBD1. The CDR3 is 14 residues long. The germline V gene encodes CDR1 MRHNA and CDR2 SNTAGT. Trimming took 6 bases from V and 5 from J; bases not matched to a gene: 7. The CDR3 DNA follows: TGTGCCAGCAGGAACACAGGGGGCGGTACTGAAGCTTTCTTT. Its protein product is CASRNTGGGTEAFF.

V usage is TRBV7-3 and J usage is TRBJ2-1, with 11 bases lining up with TRBD2. J lost 8 bases, V lost 4 bases, and 10 bases had no gene match. The CDR3 sequence is 16 residues long. In germline, CDR1 is SGHTA, CDR2 FQGTGA. CDR3 in amino acids: CASSSGVAGGRDEQFF. In nucleotides, the CDR3 is TGTGCCAGCAGCTCCGGGGTAGCGGGAGGGCGTGATGAGCAGTTCTTC.